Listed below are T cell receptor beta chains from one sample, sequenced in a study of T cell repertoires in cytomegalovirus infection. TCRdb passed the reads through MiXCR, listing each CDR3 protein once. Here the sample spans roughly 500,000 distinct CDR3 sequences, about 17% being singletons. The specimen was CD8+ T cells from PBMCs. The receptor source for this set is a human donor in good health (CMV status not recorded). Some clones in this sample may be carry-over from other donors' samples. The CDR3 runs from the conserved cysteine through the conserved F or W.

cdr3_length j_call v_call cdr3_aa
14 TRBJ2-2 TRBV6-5 CASISGGHTGELFF
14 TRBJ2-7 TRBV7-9 CASSPPRGNYEQYF
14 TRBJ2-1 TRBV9 CASSSYGGREEQFF
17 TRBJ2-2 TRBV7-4 CASSPPPGGPSTGELFF
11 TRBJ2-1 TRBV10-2 CASSQTAEQFF
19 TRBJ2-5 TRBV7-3 CASSIGSPGLAGLQETQYF
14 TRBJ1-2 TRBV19 CASIRKDRVEGYTF
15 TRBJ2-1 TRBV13 CASSSGLAGGQEQFF
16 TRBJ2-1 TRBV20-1 CSARERRRELYNEQFF
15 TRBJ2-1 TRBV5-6 CASSPGTQNYNEQFF
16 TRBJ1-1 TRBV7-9 CASSLSQGVKETEAFF
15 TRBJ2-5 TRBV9 CASSASGAPQETQYF
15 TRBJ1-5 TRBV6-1 CASRERQGINQPQHF
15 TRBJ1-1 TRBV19 CASSIAPEMNTEAFF